This T cell receptor (beta chain) derives from a study of identical twins (dated by TCRdb to 2016 to 2017). Study-level background: To test whether fetal clonotypes persist, the study used deep sequencing on TCR alpha and beta repertoires from monozygotic twins, unrelated adults of various ages, and cord blood. Replicate twin experiments were performed at different times using different library preparation protocols to rule out contamination. Overall results and qualifications from the work: Excess twin sharing in beta out-of-frame sequences was weaker because fewer shared sequences lowered the signal-to-noise ratio. Compared with coincidental sharing between unrelated individuals, an excess of low generation-probability sequences was observed among out-of-frame TCR alpha sequences shared between twins. Invariant T cells such as MAIT and iNKT could partly confound zero-insertion analyses, though diverse VJ usage argued against this for most clonotypes. Fewer insertions were carried by abundant cord blood beta clonotypes; a weaker similar trend was observed in young adult naive repertoires, while no such trend was observed in memory repertoires. Because the same donors could not be followed over many years, conclusions were based on cross-sectional statistical analysis. In monozygotic twins, out-of-frame TCR alpha sharing was systematically underestimated by recombination models, although the models agreed with sharing between unrelated individuals.

Every donor in the study was a healthy Caucasian. The twin cohort comprised three pairs of female monozygotic twins, all aged roughly 18 to 30 years. The RNA used for TCR libraries was isolated from peripheral blood mononuclear cells. This clonotype was observed many times. No cognate antigen has been identified for it. Base qualities were left out, and no much larger clone turns up one base away. V is reduced by 3 bases and J by 7 bases, leaving a spacing of 10 bases between them. For CDR1 and CDR2, the germline V gene lists SGHDT and YYEEEE. There are 13 amino acids in the CDR3, from cysteine to phenylalanine inclusive. The CDR3 DNA has 39 bases and is translated from base 1. The receptor library was made with 5' RACE. Sequencing used an Illumina HiSeq 2000. Template switching added a universal primer binding site, and the final cDNA carried a unique molecular identifier that allowed TCR cDNA molecules to be counted accurately. Specific primers in the conserved constant-segment region were used to synthesize first-strand cDNA for TCR alpha and beta chains. To control for contamination, each cDNA library was double barcoded with a SMART-Mk sample barcode plus Illumina barcodes. TruSeq adapter sequences, together with Illumina sample barcodes, were added in two successive PCR steps. The TCR alpha and beta cDNA libraries were sequenced on the Illumina HiSeq platform using custom primers. In the original analysis: MiGEC was used to process raw reads and extract unique molecular identifiers, and MiXCR was used to find CDR3 positions. Recombination models were inferred per individual with the repgenHMM and IGoR tools using an EM algorithm. The analysis of shared clonotypes was done with the tcR package in R, with sharing normalized by the product of cloneset sizes. Out-of-frame nonproductive sequences were analyzed to study raw recombination free of thymic and clonal selection effects. TCRdb passed the public sequencing reads through fastp at Q25 and MiXCR, retaining productive beta sequences. Each CDR3 protein appears once, grouped with its most common genes and DNA. TCRdb assigned the V and J calls; the authors' analysis was not used. This sample comprises approximately 600,000 distinct CDR3 sequences, around a tenth of them detected only once. Approximately 3.2% of the sample is in the top ten clones.

These data also formed part of another study, on yellow fever vaccine responses in identical twins. According to the second study: According to the authors, the vaccine-induced T cell response in identical twins seemed to be partly convergent and partly specific to each individual. In the study, vaccine-responding T cell clones were precisely tracked in identical twins.

The sample comprised PBMCs. The rearrangement combines TRBV5-6 with TRBJ2-2, with the D gene too uncertain to name. The TCR sequence derives from a young woman in good health. The CDR3 here reads CASSSDGYGELFF. The nucleotide sequence reads TGTGCCAGCAGCTCTGATGGATACGGGGAGCTGTTTTTT.